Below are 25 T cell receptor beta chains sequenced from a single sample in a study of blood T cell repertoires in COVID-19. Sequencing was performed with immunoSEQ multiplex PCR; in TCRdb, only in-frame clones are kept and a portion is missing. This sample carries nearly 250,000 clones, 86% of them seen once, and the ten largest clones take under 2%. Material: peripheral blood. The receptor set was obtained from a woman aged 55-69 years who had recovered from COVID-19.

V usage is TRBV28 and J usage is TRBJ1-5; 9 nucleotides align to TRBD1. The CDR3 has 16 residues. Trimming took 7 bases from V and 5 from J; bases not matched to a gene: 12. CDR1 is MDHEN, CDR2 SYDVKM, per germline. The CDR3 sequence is CASNDQQGANDQPQHF. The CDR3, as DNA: TGTGCCAGCAATGATCAACAGGGGGCAAACGATCAGCCCCAGCATTTT.

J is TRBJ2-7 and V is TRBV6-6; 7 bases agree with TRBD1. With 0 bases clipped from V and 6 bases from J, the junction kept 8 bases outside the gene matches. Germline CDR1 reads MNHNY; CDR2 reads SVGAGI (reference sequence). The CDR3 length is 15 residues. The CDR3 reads CASSYSSQGDGEQYF. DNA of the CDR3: TGTGCCAGCAGTTACTCGAGTCAGGGGGACGGCGAGCAGTACTTC.

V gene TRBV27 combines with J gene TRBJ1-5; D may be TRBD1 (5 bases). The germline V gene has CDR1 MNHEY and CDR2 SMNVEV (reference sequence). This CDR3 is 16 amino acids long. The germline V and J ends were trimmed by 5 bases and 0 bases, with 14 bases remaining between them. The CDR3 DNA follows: TGTGCCAGCAGTAACAGGAAGGAATATAGCAATCAGCCCCAGCATTTT. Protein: CASSNRKEYSNQPQHF.

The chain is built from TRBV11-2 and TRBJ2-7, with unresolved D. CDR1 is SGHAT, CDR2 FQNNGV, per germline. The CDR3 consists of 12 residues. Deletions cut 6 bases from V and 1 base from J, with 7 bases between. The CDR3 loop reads CASRADSYEQYF. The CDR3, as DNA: TGTGCCAGCAGGGCGGATTCCTACGAGCAGTACTTC.

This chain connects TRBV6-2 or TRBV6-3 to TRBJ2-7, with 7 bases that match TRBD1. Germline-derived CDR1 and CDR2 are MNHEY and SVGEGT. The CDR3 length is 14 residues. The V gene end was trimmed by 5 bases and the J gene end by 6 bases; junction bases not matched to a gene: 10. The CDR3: CASSTRQGSSEQYF. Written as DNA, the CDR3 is TGTGCCAGCAGTACCCGACAGGGATCCAGCGAGCAGTACTTC.

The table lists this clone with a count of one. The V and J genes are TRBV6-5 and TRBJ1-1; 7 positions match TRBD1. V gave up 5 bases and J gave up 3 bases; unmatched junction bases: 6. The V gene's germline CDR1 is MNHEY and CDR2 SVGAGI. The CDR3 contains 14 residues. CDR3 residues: CASSPETGYTEAFF. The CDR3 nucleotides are TGTGCCAGCAGTCCTGAGACAGGGTACACTGAAGCTTTCTTT.

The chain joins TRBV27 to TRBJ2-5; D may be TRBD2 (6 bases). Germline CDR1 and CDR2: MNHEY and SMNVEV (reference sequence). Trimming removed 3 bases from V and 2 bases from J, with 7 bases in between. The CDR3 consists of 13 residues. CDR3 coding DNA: TGTGCCAGCAGTTTCGCGGGGCAAGAGACCCAGTACTTC. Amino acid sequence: CASSFAGQETQYF.

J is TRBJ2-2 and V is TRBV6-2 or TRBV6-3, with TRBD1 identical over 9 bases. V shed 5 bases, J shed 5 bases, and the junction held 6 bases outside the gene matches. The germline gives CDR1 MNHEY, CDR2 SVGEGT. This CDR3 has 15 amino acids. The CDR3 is CASSPRQGVTGELFF. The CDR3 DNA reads TGTGCCAGCAGTCCCCGACAGGGGGTGACCGGGGAGCTGTTTTTT.

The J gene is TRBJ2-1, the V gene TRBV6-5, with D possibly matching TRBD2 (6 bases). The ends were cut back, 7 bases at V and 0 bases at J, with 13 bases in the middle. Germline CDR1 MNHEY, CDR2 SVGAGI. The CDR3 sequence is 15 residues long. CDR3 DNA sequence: TGTGCCAGCACCTCGCGGGGAAACTCCTACAATGAGCAGTTCTTC. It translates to CASTSRGNSYNEQFF.

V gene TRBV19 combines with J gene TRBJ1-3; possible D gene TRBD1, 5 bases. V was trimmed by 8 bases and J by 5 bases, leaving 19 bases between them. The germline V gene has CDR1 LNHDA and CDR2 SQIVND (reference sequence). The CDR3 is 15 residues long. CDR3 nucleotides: TGTGCCAGTCCCTTTGGGGGGGAAATGCGAAACACCATATATTTT. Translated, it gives CASPFGGEMRNTIYF.

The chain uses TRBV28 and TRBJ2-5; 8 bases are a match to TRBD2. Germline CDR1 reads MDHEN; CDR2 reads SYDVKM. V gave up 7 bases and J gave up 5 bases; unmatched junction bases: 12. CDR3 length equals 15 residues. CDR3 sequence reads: CASTSGGGPWETQYF. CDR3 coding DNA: TGTGCCAGCACTTCGGGGGGGGGCCCCTGGGAGACCCAGTACTTC.

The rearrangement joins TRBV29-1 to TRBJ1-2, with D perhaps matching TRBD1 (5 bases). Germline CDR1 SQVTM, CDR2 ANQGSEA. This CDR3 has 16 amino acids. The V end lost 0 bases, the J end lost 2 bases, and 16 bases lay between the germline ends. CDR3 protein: CSVEDLIGPGNYGYTF. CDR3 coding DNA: TGCAGCGTTGAAGATCTGATAGGGCCAGGGAACTATGGCTACACCTTC.

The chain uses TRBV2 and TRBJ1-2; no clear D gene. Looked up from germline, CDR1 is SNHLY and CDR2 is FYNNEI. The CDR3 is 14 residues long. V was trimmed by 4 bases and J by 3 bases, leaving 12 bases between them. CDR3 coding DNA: TGTGCCAGCAGTGCTAGACGGGAGGACTATGGCTACACCTTC. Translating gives CASSARREDYGYTF.

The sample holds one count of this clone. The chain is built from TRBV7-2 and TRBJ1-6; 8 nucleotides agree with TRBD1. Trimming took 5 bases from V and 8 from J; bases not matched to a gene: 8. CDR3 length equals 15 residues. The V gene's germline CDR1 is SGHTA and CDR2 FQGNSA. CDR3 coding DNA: TGTGCCAGCAGCCCGGGGACAGGCTCGCATTCACCCCTCCACTTT. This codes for CASSPGTGSHSPLHF.

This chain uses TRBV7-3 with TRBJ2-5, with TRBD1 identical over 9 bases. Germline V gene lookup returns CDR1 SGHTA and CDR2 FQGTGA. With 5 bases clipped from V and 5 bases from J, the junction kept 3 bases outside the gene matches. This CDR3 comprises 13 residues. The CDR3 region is CASSRGTGETQYF. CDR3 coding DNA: TGTGCCAGCAGCCGTGGGACAGGGGAGACCCAGTACTTC.

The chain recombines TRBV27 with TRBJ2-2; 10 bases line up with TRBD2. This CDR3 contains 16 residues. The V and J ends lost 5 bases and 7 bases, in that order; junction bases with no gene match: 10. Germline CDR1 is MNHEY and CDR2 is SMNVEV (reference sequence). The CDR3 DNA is TGTGCCAGCAGTGTCTACGGACTAGCGGTCGGCGGGGAGCTGTTTTTT. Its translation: CASSVYGLAVGGELFF.

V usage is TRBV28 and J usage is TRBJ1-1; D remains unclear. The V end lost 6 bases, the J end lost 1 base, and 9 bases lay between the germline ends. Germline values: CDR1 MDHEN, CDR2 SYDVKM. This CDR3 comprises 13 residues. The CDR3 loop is CASRLDQNTEAFF. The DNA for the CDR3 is TGTGCCAGCAGACTAGATCAGAACACTGAAGCTTTCTTT.

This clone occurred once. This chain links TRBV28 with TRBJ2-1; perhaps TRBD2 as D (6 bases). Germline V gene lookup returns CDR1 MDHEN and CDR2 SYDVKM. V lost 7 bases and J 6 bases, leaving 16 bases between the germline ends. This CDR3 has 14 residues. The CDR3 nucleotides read TGTGCCAGCAAACCCGGGACTCTTGGCAATGAGCAGTTCTTC. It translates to CASKPGTLGNEQFF.

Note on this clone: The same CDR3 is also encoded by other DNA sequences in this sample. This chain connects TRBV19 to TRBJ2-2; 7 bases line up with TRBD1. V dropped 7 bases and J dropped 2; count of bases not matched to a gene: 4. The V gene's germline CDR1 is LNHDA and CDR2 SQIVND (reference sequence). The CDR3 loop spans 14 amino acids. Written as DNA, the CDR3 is TGTGCCAGTACCGGACAGGCTAACACCGGGGAGCTGTTTTTT. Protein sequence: CASTGQANTGELFF.

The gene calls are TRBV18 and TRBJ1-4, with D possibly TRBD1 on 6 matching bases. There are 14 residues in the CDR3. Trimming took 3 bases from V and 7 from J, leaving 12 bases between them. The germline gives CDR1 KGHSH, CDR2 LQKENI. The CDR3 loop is CASSPGARFEKLFF. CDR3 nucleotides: TGTGCCAGCTCACCGGGGGCGCGTTTTGAAAAACTGTTTTTT.

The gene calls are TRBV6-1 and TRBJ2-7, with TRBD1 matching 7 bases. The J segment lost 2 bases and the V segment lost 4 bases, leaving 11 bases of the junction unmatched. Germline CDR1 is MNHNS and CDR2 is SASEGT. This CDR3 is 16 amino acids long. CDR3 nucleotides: TGTGCCAGCAGTGCAATTCTCGGACAGGTCCCCTACGAGCAGTACTTC. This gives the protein CASSAILGQVPYEQYF.

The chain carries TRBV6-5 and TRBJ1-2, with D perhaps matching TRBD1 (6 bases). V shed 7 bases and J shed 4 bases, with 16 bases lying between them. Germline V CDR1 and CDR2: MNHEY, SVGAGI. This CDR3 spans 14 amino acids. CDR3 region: CASILPPGVYGYTF. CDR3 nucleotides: TGTGCCAGCATCCTACCCCCAGGGGTCTATGGCTACACCTTC.

This CDR3 is CASSLNQNNYGYTF. The CDR3 coding sequence is TGCGCCAGCAGCTTGAACCAGAACAACTATGGCTACACCTTC. The chain joins TRBV5-1 to TRBJ1-2; no reliable D call. The V end lost 1 base, the J end lost 2 bases, and 9 bases lay between the germline ends. There are 14 residues in the CDR3. Germline V gene lookup returns CDR1 SGHRS and CDR2 YFSETQ.

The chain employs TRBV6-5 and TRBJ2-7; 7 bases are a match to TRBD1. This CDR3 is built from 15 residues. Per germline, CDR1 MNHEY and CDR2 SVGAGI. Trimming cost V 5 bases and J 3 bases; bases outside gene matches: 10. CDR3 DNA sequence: TGTGCCAGCAGTACCGTTAGACAGGGCCGCTACGAGCAGTACTTC. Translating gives CASSTVRQGRYEQYF.

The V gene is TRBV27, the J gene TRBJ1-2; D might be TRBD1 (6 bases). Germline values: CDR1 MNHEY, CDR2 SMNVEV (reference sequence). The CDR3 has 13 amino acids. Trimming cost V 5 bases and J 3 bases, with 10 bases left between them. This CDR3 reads CASSPKGDYGYTF. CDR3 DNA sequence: TGTGCCAGCAGTCCGAAGGGGGACTATGGCTACACCTTC.